This record looks at one T cell receptor (beta chain) sequence and its context. Profiling relied on immunoSEQ multiplex PCR, and the TCRdb table lists in-frame clones only, not all of them. The profile covers 250,000 to 350,000 clones, with more than 75% appearing a single time and roughly 7.1% taken by the ten largest. This record comes from a study of blood T cell repertoires in COVID-19. The V gene's germline CDR1 is SGHDN and CDR2 FVKESK. The CDR3 runs 17 residues. Unmatched junction bases numbered 5, after V lost 1 base and J lost 5 bases. The clonotype comes from a woman aged 45-59 years who had recovered from COVID-19. The chain links TRBV14 to TRBJ2-1; the match to TRBD2 covers 13 bases. What was sequenced was peripheral blood. CDR3 DNA sequence: TGTGCCAGCAGCCAAGTTGGGGGGACTAGCGGGAACAATGAGCAGTTCTTC. Translated, it gives CASSQVGGTSGNNEQFF.